The entry below gives a single T cell receptor (beta chain) sequence along with its context. Antigen: not known. The record originates from a study of CD8 T cells in ankylosing spondylitis. General study results and limits: Made up of about eight highly homologous variants, a TCR beta motif appeared characteristic of ankylosing spondylitis blood.

Germline V CDR1 and CDR2: KGHSH, LQKENI. With 0 bases removed from V and 3 bases from J, the gap between germline ends came to 18 bases. CDR3 size: 18 residues. A single record per CDR3 protein comes from TCRdb applying MiXCR to the 5' RACE reads. Here the sample spans under 150,000 distinct CDR3 sequences, around 15% being singletons. The specimen sequenced was blood, either unsorted or a sorted T cell fraction (not recorded which). V and J are TRBV18 and TRBJ2-1; maybe TRBD1 (6 bases). This sequence was found in a female donor with ankylosing spondylitis or in good health (not recorded which). This chain's CDR3 is CASSPPDAQGWGYNEQFF. The DNA for the CDR3 is TGTGCCAGCTCACCACCGGACGCTCAGGGGTGGGGCTACAATGAGCAGTTCTTC.